A single sample is the source of the 12 T cell receptor beta chains below, sequenced in a study of blood T cell repertoires in COVID-19. Data came from immunoSEQ multiplex PCR; TCRdb stores just in-frame clones and leaves some out. Of approximately 300,000 clones listed, roughly 87% are singletons. Material: PBMCs or T cells enriched from blood (not recorded which). The receptors originated from a woman between 25 and 40 years old who had recovered from COVID-19.

The rearrangement links TRBV7-2 to TRBJ1-5; 10 positions match TRBD1. CDR1 and CDR2 (germline): SGHTA, FQGNSA. This CDR3 comprises 15 residues. The V gene end was trimmed by 5 bases and the J gene end by 4 bases; junction bases not matched to a gene: 5. The CDR3 sequence is CASSPRTGGNQPQHF. Written as DNA, the CDR3 is TGTGCCAGCAGCCCCCGGACAGGGGGGAATCAGCCCCAGCATTTT.

The chain couples TRBV19 to TRBJ1-2; 7 bases line up with TRBD1. V was pared by 6 bases and J by 7 bases, with 8 bases of the junction left unmatched. Germline assignment: CDR1 LNHDA and CDR2 SQIVND (reference sequence). CDR3 size: 13 residues. DNA of the CDR3: TGTGCCAGTAGATGGGCGACAGGGTTTGGCTACACCTTC. As protein: CASRWATGFGYTF.

J is TRBJ2-7 and V is TRBV6-2 or TRBV6-3; 11 positions agree with TRBD2. The junction had 8 bases not matched to a gene; V was cut back by 5 bases and J by 2 bases. The CDR3 consists of 16 residues. CDR1 is MNHEY and CDR2 is SVGEGT in the germline V gene. Here the CDR3 reads CASSETLAGATYEQYF. DNA of the CDR3: TGTGCCAGCAGTGAGACACTAGCGGGGGCGACCTACGAGCAGTACTTC.

The chain couples TRBV5-6 to TRBJ1-5; 8 bases match TRBD1. In germline, CDR1 is SGHDT, CDR2 YYEEEE. With V trimmed by 4 bases and J by 3 bases, 9 bases remained unmatched. CDR3 length equals 16 residues. CDR3 DNA sequence: TGTGCCAGCAGCAGGGGGACAGGCTGGAACAATCAGCCCCAGCATTTT. It encodes CASSRGTGWNNQPQHF.

This clone showed up just a few times. The V and J genes are TRBV5-1 and TRBJ2-7; the D is unclear. This CDR3 is built from 14 residues. V lost 0 bases and J 2 bases, leaving 9 bases between the germline ends. Germline V gives CDR1 SGHRS, CDR2 YFSETQ. The CDR3 DNA follows: TGCGCCAGCAGCTTGGCCAGTCCTCCCTACGAGCAGTACTTC. Translating gives CASSLASPPYEQYF.

This clone has just a few counts. The rearrangement joins TRBV19 to TRBJ1-5; D is unclear. The V and J ends lost 4 bases and 11 bases respectively, with 12 bases between them. Per the germline V gene, CDR1 is LNHDA and CDR2 is SQIVND (reference sequence). The CDR3 runs to 12 residues. The CDR3 DNA reads TGTGCCAGTAGTACGACCCCGGCGGCCCAGCATTTT. This gives the protein CASSTTPAAQHF.

This chain joins TRBV4-1 and TRBJ1-2; weak D call: TRBD1 (6 bases). The germline CDR1 and CDR2 sequences are MGHRA and YSYEKL. The CDR3 is made up of 16 amino acids. V shed 2 bases and J shed 0 bases, with 13 bases lying between them. CDR3: CASSQTTGAANYGYTF. The CDR3 nucleotides are TGCGCCAGCAGCCAAACGACAGGAGCCGCTAACTATGGCTACACCTTC.

The rearrangement joins TRBV7-2 to TRBJ2-6; 7 bases are shared with TRBD2. The V segment lost 4 bases and the J segment 2 bases; nucleotides outside the gene matches: 2. CDR3 length equals 15 residues. The germline V gene encodes CDR1 SGHTA and CDR2 FQGNSA. The CDR3 protein is CASSSGGAGANVLTF. The CDR3 region has the DNA TGTGCCAGCAGCTCTGGGGGGGCTGGGGCCAACGTCCTGACTTTC.

The chain couples TRBV6-5 to TRBJ1-6; no definite D call. The germline CDR1 and CDR2 sequences are MNHEY and SVGAGI. The V gene lost 4 bases and the J gene lost 8 bases, with 12 bases spanning the gap. CDR3 length: 14 amino acids. The CDR3 DNA is TGTGCCAGCAGTTGGGCAGGTTTTGATTCACCCCTCCACTTT. Its protein is CASSWAGFDSPLHF.

The J gene is TRBJ2-2, the V gene TRBV4-2, with TRBD2 matching 7 bases. The germline V gene has CDR1 LGHNA and CDR2 YNFKEQ. The CDR3 length is 17 residues. The V gene end was trimmed by 1 base and the J gene end by 0 bases; junction bases not matched to a gene: 5. The CDR3 nucleotides read TGTGCCAGCAGCCAAGGGCCTAGCGGAACGAACACCGGGGAGCTGTTTTTT. Amino acid sequence: CASSQGPSGTNTGELFF.

V and J are TRBV15 and TRBJ1-5; no reliable D call. This CDR3 is built from 15 residues. Germline V gene lookup returns CDR1 LNHNV and CDR2 YYDKDF (reference sequence). V was pared by 0 bases and J by 4 bases, with 10 bases between. CDR3: CATSRDLLENQPQHF. The DNA for the CDR3 is TGTGCCACCAGCAGAGATCTCTTGGAGAATCAGCCCCAGCATTTT.

This chain links TRBV24-1 with TRBJ2-5; 7 nucleotides agree with TRBD1. The germline V gene encodes CDR1 KGHDR and CDR2 SFDVKD. This CDR3 is 16 amino acids long. The V gene end was trimmed by 3 bases and the J gene end by 5 bases; junction bases not matched to a gene: 11. CDR3 bases: TGTGCCACCAGTGATAACCGGGACAGTTCACGGGAGACCCAGTACTTC. Its translation: CATSDNRDSSRETQYF.